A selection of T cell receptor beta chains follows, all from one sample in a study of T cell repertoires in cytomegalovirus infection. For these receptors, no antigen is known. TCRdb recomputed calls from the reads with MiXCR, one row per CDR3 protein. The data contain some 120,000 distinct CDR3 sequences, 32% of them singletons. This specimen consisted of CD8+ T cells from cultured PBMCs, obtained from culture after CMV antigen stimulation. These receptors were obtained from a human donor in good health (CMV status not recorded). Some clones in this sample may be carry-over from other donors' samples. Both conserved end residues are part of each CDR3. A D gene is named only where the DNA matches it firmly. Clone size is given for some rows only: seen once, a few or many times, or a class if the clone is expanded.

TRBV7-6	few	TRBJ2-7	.	TGTGCCAGCAGCTTTCGGGCGGCGGTTAGGGGGACGTTCGAGCAGTACTTC	CASSFRAAVRGTFEQYF
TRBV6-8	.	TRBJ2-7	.	TGTGCCAGCCGGGTCGCCGGGGCGACCTACGAGCAGTACTTC	CASRVAGATYEQYF
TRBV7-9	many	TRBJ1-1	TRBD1	TGTGCCAGCAGAAACCGGGACAGGGGAATGAACACTGAAGCTTTCTTT	CASRNRDRGMNTEAFF
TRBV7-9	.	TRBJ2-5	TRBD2	TGTGCCAGCAGCGAGGGAGGGAAGGGGACCCAGTACTTC	CASSEGGKGTQYF
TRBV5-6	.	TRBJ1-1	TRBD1	TGTGCCAGCAGCTCGGGACAGGGCGCAGTTGGGGCTTTCTTT	CASSSGQGAVGAFF
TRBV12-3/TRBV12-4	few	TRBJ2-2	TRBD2	TGTGCCAGCAGTTCCCCAAGGCCGAGCGGGGGGGTTACCGGGGAGCTGTTTTTT	CASSSPRPSGGVTGELFF
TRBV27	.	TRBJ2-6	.	TGTGCCAGCAGTCCTATGGATGAGACCAACGTCCTGACTTTC	CASSPMDETNVLTF
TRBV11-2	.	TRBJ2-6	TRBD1	TGTGCCAGCAGCCCGGGACAGTTCATGCCTGGGGCCAACGTCCTGACTTTC	CASSPGQFMPGANVLTF
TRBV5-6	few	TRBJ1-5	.	TGTGCCAGCAGCTTAAGTTCCAGGGAGCAGCCCCAGCATTTT	CASSLSSREQPQHF
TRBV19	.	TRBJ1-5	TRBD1	TGTGCCAGTAGGGGGGGAGGACAGGGCAATCAGCCCCAGCATTTT	CASRGGGQGNQPQHF
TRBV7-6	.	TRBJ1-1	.	TGTGCCAGCAGCGCGGGGGGACTTCCGGAGACTGAAGCTTTCTTT	CASSAGGLPETEAFF
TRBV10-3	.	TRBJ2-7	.	TGTGCCATCAGTGACAGGGGCCACGAGCAGTACTTC	CAISDRGHEQYF
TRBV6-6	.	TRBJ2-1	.	TGTGCCAGCAGTTACGGACGTCCCGGAACTTTCTCCTACAATGAGCAGTTCTTC	CASSYGRPGTFSYNEQFF
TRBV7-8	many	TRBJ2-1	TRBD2	TGTGCCAGCAGCCTACTAGCGGGGGGCCACAATGAGCAGTTCTTC	CASSLLAGGHNEQFF
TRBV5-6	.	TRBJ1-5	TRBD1	TGTGCCAGCAGCCCTACAGGGGGCGAGCCCCAGCATTTT	CASSPTGGEPQHF
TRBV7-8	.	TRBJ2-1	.	TGTGCCAGCAGCCCTTGGCAGGACAATGAGCAGTTCTTC	CASSPWQDNEQFF
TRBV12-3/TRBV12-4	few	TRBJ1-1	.	TGTGCCAGCAGACCCGATTGGACAGAAGAAGCTTTCTTT	CASRPDWTEEAFF
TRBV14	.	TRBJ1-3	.	TGTGCCAGCAGCCAAGAGGGATGGGATCGGGTCTCTGGAAACACCATATATTTT	CASSQEGWDRVSGNTIYF
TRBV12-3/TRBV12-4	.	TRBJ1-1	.	TGTGCCAGCAGTTTAGGGGTTATGGCTGAAGCTTTCTTT	CASSLGVMAEAFF
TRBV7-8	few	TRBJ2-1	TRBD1	TGTGCCAGCAGCTCCCTGGGACAGGGATATGAGCAGTTCTTC	CASSSLGQGYEQFF
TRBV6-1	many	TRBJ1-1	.	TGTGCCAGCAGTAGGAGGGAGGTCAGCACTGAAGCTTTCTTT	CASSRREVSTEAFF
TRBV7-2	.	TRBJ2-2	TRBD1	TGTGCCAGCACCCCGACAGGGCTCGGGGAGCTGTTTTTT	CASTPTGLGELFF
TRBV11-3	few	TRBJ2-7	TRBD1	TGTGCCAGCAGTTTCCCGGGACAGAACGAGCAGTACTTC	CASSFPGQNEQYF
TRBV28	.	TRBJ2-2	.	TGTGCCAGCAGGAGGAGGTGGGAGACCGGGGAGCTGTTTTTT	CASRRRWETGELFF
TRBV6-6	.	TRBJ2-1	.	TGTGCCAGCAGTTACCCAACTAGACGACCCTACAATGAGCAGTTCTTC	CASSYPTRRPYNEQFF
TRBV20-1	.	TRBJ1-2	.	TGCAGTGCTAGAGATATAGGGCCCGGGGTCTATGGCTACACCTTC	CSARDIGPGVYGYTF
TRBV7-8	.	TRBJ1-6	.	TGTGCCAGCAGCTCGGGGGGGGGATATTCACCCCTCCACTTT	CASSSGGGYSPLHF
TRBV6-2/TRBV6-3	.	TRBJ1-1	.	TGTGCCAGCAGTTACGTTCTGGGGTCTGAAGCTTTCTTT	CASSYVLGSEAFF
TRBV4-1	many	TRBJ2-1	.	TGCGCCAGCAGCCACGGCCAAACAGCCTACAATGAGCAGTTCTTC	CASSHGQTAYNEQFF
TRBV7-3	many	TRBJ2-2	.	TGTGCCAGCAGCTCGATAGGGACTACCGGGGAGCTGTTTTTT	CASSSIGTTGELFF
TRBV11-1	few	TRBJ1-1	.	TGTGCCAGCAGCTTAGTGGGACAAGGCATTTCCACTGAAGCTTTCTTT	CASSLVGQGISTEAFF
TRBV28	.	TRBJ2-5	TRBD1	TGTGCCAGCACCCCTGGACAGGGAAAGGGAGAGACCCAGTACTTC	CASTPGQGKGETQYF
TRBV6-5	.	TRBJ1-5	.	TGTGCCAGCAGTTACCCGAGTAGGAGGGAACCGTGGCAGCCCCAGCATTTT	CASSYPSRREPWQPQHF
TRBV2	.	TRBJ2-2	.	TGTGCCAGCACACTAGCTTACACCGGGGAGCTGTTTTTT	CASTLAYTGELFF
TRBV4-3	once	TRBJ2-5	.	TGCGCCAGCAGCCAATCTAGGGTTCTTGAGACCCAGTACTTC	CASSQSRVLETQYF
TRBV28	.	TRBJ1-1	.	TGTGCCAGCAGTTTGACCCACACTGAAGCTTTCTTT	CASSLTHTEAFF
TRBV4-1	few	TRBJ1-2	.	TGCGCCAGCAGCCAAGTAGAAGGGGCCGCGGCTGGGACCTTC	CASSQVEGAAAGTF
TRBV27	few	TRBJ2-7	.	TGTGCCAGCAGTTTGCGTGCGGGGCGCGACGAGCAGTACTTC	CASSLRAGRDEQYF
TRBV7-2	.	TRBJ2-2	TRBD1	TGTGCCAGCACCGTTCCCGGGACAGCGAACACCGGGGAGCTGTTTTTT	CASTVPGTANTGELFF
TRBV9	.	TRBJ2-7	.	TGTGCCAGCAGCGCCGGAAGGAGCTCCTACGAGCAGTACTTC	CASSAGRSSYEQYF
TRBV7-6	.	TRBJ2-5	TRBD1	TGTGCCAGCAGCCACGACAGGGGAATGTTGGTCCAAGAGACCCAGTACTTC	CASSHDRGMLVQETQYF
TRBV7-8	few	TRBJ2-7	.	TGTGCCAGCAGTTTAGCGTTGGTTTCCTACGAGCAGTACTTC	CASSLALVSYEQYF
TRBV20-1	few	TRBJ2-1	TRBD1	TGCAGTGCTTGGGACAGGGGCCAAGGTGAGCAGTTCTTC	CSAWDRGQGEQFF
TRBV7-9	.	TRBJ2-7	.	TGTGCCAGCATCCCCCGAGGACCCAAGTACGAGCAGTACTTC	CASIPRGPKYEQYF
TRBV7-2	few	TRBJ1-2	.	TGTGCCAGCAGGTCCCCCCCCCCGGTCTCCTATGGCTACACCTTC	CASRSPPPVSYGYTF
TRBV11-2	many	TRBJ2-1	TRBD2	TGTGCCAGCAGCGATACCCTAGCGGGGGGCTACAATGAGCAGTTCTTC	CASSDTLAGGYNEQFF
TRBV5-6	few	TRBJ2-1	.	TGTGCCAGCAGCTTGGAACGACCGACGTATTACAATGAGCAGTTCTTC	CASSLERPTYYNEQFF
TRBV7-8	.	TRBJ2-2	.	TGTGCCTGCAGCTTGTACGAGGGGCTGGGCGGGGAGCTGTTTTTT	CACSLYEGLGGELFF
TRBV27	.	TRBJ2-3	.	TGTGCCAGCAGTTTATTACAGCCGCCTAGCACAGATACGCAGTATTTT	CASSLLQPPSTDTQYF
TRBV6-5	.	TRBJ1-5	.	TGTGCCACGCGCGGGGGATACAATCAGCCCCAGCATTTT	CATRGGYNQPQHF
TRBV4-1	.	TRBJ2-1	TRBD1	TGCGCCAGCAGCCCTCGGACAGGGGGGTACAATGAGCAGTTCTTC	CASSPRTGGYNEQFF
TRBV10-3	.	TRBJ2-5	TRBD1	TGTGCCATCAGTATGGACAGGGAGGATGAGACCCAGTACTTC	CAISMDREDETQYF
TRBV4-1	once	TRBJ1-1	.	TGCGCCAGCAGCCAAGATCACGGTGAAGCTTTCTTT	CASSQDHGEAFF
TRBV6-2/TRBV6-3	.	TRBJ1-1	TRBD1	TGTGCCAGCAGAGACGAGGGGGCGTACACTGAAGCTTTCTTT	CASRDEGAYTEAFF
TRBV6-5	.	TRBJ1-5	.	TGTGCCAGCAGTCCCGGGGTTTGGCAGCCCCAGCATTTT	CASSPGVWQPQHF